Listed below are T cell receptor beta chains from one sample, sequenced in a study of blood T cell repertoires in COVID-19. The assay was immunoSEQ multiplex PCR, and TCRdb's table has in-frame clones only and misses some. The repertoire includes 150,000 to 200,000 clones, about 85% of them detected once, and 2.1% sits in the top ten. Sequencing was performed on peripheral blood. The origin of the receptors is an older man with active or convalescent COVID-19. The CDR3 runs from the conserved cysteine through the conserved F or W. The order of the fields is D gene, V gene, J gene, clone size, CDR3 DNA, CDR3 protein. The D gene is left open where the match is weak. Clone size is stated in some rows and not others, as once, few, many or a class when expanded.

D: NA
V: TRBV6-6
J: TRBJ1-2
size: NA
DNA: TGTGCCAGCAATGACAGGAGAGCCGGGGGCTACACCTTC
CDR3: CASNDRRAGGYTF

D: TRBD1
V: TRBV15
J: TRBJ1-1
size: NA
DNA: TGTGCCACCAGCAGAGATCTGGGGACAGGGATAAACACTGAAGCTTTCTTT
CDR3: CATSRDLGTGINTEAFF

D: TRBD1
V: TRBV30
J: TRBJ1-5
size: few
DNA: TGTGCCTGGAGTGGAGTACGACAGGGCCAGCCCCAGCATTTT
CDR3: CAWSGVRQGQPQHF

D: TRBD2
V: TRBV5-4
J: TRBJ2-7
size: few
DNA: TGTGCCAGCAGCAGTAGCGGGGGCCCCTACGAGCAGTACTTC
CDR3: CASSSSGGPYEQYF

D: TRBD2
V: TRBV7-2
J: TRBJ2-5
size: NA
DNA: TGTGCCAGCAGCTGGGGGACTAGCTGGACCAAGACCCAGTACTTC
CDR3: CASSWGTSWTKTQYF

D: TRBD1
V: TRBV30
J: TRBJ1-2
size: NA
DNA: TGTGCCTGGAGCGCTTCGGACAGGCCCAACTATGGCTACACCTTC
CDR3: CAWSASDRPNYGYTF

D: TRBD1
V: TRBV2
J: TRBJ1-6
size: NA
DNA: TGTGCCAGCAAGGACAGGGGGCCGTCACCCCTCCACTTT
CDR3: CASKDRGPSPLHF

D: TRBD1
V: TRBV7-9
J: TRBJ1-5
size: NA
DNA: TGTGCCAGCAGCAACGACAGGGGAGGCAATCAGCCCCAGCATTTT
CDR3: CASSNDRGGNQPQHF

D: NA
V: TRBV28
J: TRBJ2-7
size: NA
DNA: TGTGCCAGCAGTTCCCCCCAGGGGCGCTACGAGCAGTACTTC
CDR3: CASSSPQGRYEQYF

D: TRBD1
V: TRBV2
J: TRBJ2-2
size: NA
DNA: TGTGCCAGCACGGACAGGGGGCGGTCCGGGGAGCTGTTTTTT
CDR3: CASTDRGRSGELFF

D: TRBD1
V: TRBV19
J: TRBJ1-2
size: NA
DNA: TGTGCCAGTAGTATAGATACACAGGGGAACTATGGCTACACCTTC
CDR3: CASSIDTQGNYGYTF

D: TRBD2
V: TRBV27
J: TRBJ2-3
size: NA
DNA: TGTGCCAGCAGCTTAAAAGCGGGGGGGAGAGCAGATACGCAGTATTTT
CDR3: CASSLKAGGRADTQYF

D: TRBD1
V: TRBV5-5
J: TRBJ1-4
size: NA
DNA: TGTGCCAGCAGCTTGGCCCCGACAGGGGAAAAACTGTTTTTT
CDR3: CASSLAPTGEKLFF

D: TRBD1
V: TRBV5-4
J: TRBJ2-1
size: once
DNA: TGTGCCAGTTTGTCCGGGACAGGGGTAGGGCCACCCTACAATGAGCAGTTCTTC
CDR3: CASLSGTGVGPPYNEQFF